Listed here is a single TCR beta chain. Its specificity is unknown. V was clipped by 1 base and J by 8 bases; unmatched bases: 11. CDR3 size: 16 residues. From germline, CDR1 is LGHNT and CDR2 FRNRAP. This sample is drawn from a study of OX40 agonist ivuxolimab in advanced cancers. Across the whole study: Of the participants, about 40% had some prior anti-PD-1, anti-PD-L1 or anti-CTLA-4 therapy, which was allowed. Findings of the study overall: Averaging showed that CD8+ T cells had more expanded clones than CD4+ did.

Measured with immunoSEQ multiplex PCR; TCRdb has only the in-frame clones, and not every one. The table includes 45,000 to 70,000 clones, roughly 90% detected once. The chain combines TRBV12-5 with TRBJ2-1; 7 bases line up with TRBD2. This clonotype was sampled from an adult with an advanced solid tumor such as melanoma, head and neck, liver or kidney cancer. The sample was CD4+ or CD8+ T cells sorted from blood, taken in a trial of the OX40 agonist ivuxolimab. The CDR3 loop is CASGLAIGLGAHEQFF. CDR3 bases: TGTGCTAGTGGTTTGGCTATAGGACTAGGCGCGCATGAGCAGTTCTTC.